This is a list of T cell receptor beta chains from one sample in a study of shared clonotypes between healthy human individuals. Assay used: immunoSEQ multiplex PCR; TCRdb lists only in-frame clones, some missing. The table includes about 2.4 million clones, over 85% detected once. The source material was naive CD4+ T cells from PBMCs. Source of these receptors: a man in his late teens or twenties in good health. Some clones in this sample may be carry-over from other donors' samples. The CDR3 runs from the conserved cysteine through the conserved F or W. The D gene is left open where the match is weak. Size values are once, few and many counts, or a class for expanded clones, and some rows have none.

v_gene	len	abundance	j_gene	d_gene	CDR3aa	CDR3nt
TRBV7-3	16	NA	TRBJ2-2	TRBD2	CASSLTAGGPTGELFF	TGTGCCAGCAGCTTAACAGCGGGAGGGCCGACCGGGGAGCTGTTTTTT
TRBV12-2	16	NA	TRBJ2-1	NA	CASRLESPSSYNEQFF	TGTGCAAGTCGCTTAGAGTCACCGAGCTCCTACAATGAGCAGTTCTTC
TRBV7-8	14	few	TRBJ2-4	TRBD1	CASSFRTGENIQYF	TGTGCCAGCAGCTTCCGGACAGGGGAAAACATTCAGTACTTC
TRBV5-1	17	NA	TRBJ1-1	TRBD1	CASSFTPGQGANTEAFF	TGCGCCAGCAGCTTTACCCCGGGACAGGGAGCGAACACTGAAGCTTTCTTT
TRBV5-1	15	NA	TRBJ2-2	NA	CASSAGTENTGELFF	TGCGCCAGCAGTGCCGGGACTGAGAACACCGGGGAGCTGTTTTTT
TRBV29-1	15	NA	TRBJ2-7	TRBD2	CSVVDPSGNSYEQYF	TGCAGCGTTGTTGATCCTAGCGGTAATTCCTACGAGCAGTACTTC
TRBV5-1	16	NA	TRBJ1-2	TRBD1	CASSSGQGQVNYGYTF	TGCGCCAGCAGCTCCGGACAGGGACAAGTTAACTATGGCTACACCTTC
TRBV18	15	NA	TRBJ2-7	NA	CASSPRIAENYEQYF	TGTGCCAGCTCACCACGGATAGCGGAGAATTACGAGCAGTACTTC
TRBV11-2	16	NA	TRBJ2-1	NA	CASSLVGLASYNEQFF	TGTGCCAGCAGCTTAGTAGGCTTGGCTTCCTACAATGAGCAGTTCTTC
TRBV28	16	NA	TRBJ2-1	TRBD2	CASSLTSGSGYNEQFF	TGTGCCAGCAGTTTAACTAGCGGGAGTGGGTACAATGAGCAGTTCTTC
TRBV10-3	14	NA	TRBJ1-1	NA	CAITPGVTNTEAFF	TGTGCCATCACGCCAGGGGTCACGAACACTGAAGCTTTCTTT
TRBV19	14	few	TRBJ1-2	TRBD1	CASSTRDRADGYTF	TGTGCCAGTAGTACCCGGGACAGGGCGGATGGCTACACCTTC
TRBV6-6	13	NA	TRBJ2-2	NA	CASSYTGTGELFF	TGTGCCAGCAGTTACACCGGCACCGGGGAGCTGTTTTTT
TRBV7-9	13	NA	TRBJ2-7	NA	CASSLRGGYEQYF	TGTGCCAGCAGCTTAAGGGGTGGCTACGAGCAGTACTTC
TRBV2	12	NA	TRBJ2-7	NA	CASSVAGAEQYF	TGTGCCAGCAGTGTCGCTGGGGCCGAGCAGTACTTC
TRBV30	12	NA	TRBJ2-7	TRBD1	CAWASGQGEQYF	TGTGCCTGGGCTTCAGGACAGGGCGAGCAGTACTTC
TRBV9	14	NA	TRBJ2-5	TRBD2	CASSATSAKETQYF	TGTGCCAGCAGCGCGACTAGCGCCAAAGAGACCCAGTACTTC
TRBV5-6	15	NA	TRBJ2-1	TRBD2	CASSLLPSGSIEQFF	TGTGCCAGCAGCTTGCTGCCTAGCGGGAGTATTGAGCAGTTCTTC
TRBV7-3	15	NA	TRBJ2-7	NA	CASSLFQGPSYEQYF	TGTGCCAGCAGCTTATTTCAGGGGCCGTCTTACGAGCAGTACTTC
TRBV28	14	NA	TRBJ1-4	NA	CASTLQGLNEKLFF	TGTGCCAGCACTTTGCAGGGGTTGAATGAAAAACTGTTTTTT
TRBV2	16	NA	TRBJ2-7	TRBD2	CASTRTSGGRSYEQYF	TGTGCCAGCACTAGGACTAGCGGGGGGCGCTCCTACGAGCAGTACTTC
TRBV6-6	14	NA	TRBJ2-7	TRBD1	CASSPLTGPYEQYF	TGTGCCAGCAGCCCCCTGACAGGGCCCTACGAGCAGTACTTC
TRBV7-9	16	NA	TRBJ2-5	NA	CASSPWNTGYQETQYF	TGTGCCAGCAGCCCCTGGAACACCGGGTACCAGGAGACCCAGTACTTC
TRBV10-3	13	NA	TRBJ2-7	TRBD1	CAIRSRDSHEQYF	TGTGCCATCAGGAGCCGGGACAGCCACGAGCAGTACTTC
TRBV7-9	13	NA	TRBJ1-2	NA	CASSLEFPEVDTF	TGTGCCAGCAGCTTAGAGTTTCCTGAAGTAGACACCTTC
TRBV7-9	16	NA	TRBJ2-4	TRBD1	CATDTGDPRYKNIQYF	TGTGCCACCGATACAGGGGACCCGCGTTACAAAAACATTCAGTACTTC
TRBV19	15	NA	TRBJ1-1	TRBD1	CASAPRQGLNTEAFF	TGTGCCAGTGCCCCGCGACAGGGCCTGAACACTGAAGCTTTCTTT
TRBV30	15	NA	TRBJ2-7	NA	CAWSISRGAPYEQYF	TGTGCCTGGAGTATTAGCAGGGGAGCCCCCTACGAGCAGTACTTC
TRBV7-2	16	NA	TRBJ2-3	TRBD1	CASSIRDRGSTDTQYF	TGTGCCAGCAGCATCCGGGACAGGGGGAGCACAGATACGCAGTATTTT
TRBV5-1	16	NA	TRBJ2-1	NA	CASSFPYGSSYNEQFF	TGCGCCAGCAGCTTCCCCTACGGGAGCTCCTACAATGAGCAGTTCTTC
TRBV18	14	NA	TRBJ1-2	NA	CASSRGQTNYGYTF	TGTGCCAGCTCACGGGGACAAACTAACTATGGCTACACCTTC
TRBV7-2	14	NA	TRBJ2-3	NA	CASSLGGTRDTQYF	TGTGCCAGCAGCTTAGGGGGTACGAGGGATACGCAGTATTTT
TRBV29-1	13	NA	TRBJ1-4	NA	CSVEDPTGEKLFF	TGCAGCGTTGAAGATCCAACAGGAGAAAAACTGTTTTTT
TRBV15	15	NA	TRBJ1-4	NA	CATLWDRSEDEKLFF	TGTGCCACCCTTTGGGACCGGAGTGAGGATGAAAAACTGTTTTTT
TRBV11-2	14	NA	TRBJ2-7	NA	CASSSGIPPYEQYF	TGTGCCAGCTCAAGCGGAATCCCTCCCTACGAGCAGTACTTC
TRBV11-1	14	NA	TRBJ1-5	NA	CASSPGPDNQPQHF	TGTGCCAGCAGCCCCGGGCCCGACAATCAGCCCCAGCATTTT
TRBV21-1	15	NA	TRBJ2-4	NA	CASSKGKGLKNIQYF	TGTGCCAGCAGCAAAGGGAAGGGGCTGAAAAACATTCAGTACTTC
TRBV4-3	16	NA	TRBJ2-1	TRBD2	CASSHFSGPEYNEQFF	TGCGCCAGCAGCCACTTTAGCGGGCCGGAATACAATGAGCAGTTCTTC
TRBV7-9	15	NA	TRBJ1-2	NA	CASSLRPGDLSGYTF	TGTGCCAGCAGCTTACGTCCAGGGGACCTCTCTGGCTACACCTTC
TRBV28	13	few	TRBJ1-1	NA	CASRVQGNTEAFF	TGTGCCAGCAGGGTACAGGGGAACACTGAAGCTTTCTTT
TRBV7-9	15	NA	TRBJ1-4	NA	CASSLGSGTNEKLFF	TGTGCCAGCAGCTTAGGGTCAGGGACTAATGAAAAACTGTTTTTT
TRBV2	17	NA	TRBJ2-3	NA	CASSEALLGQRTDTQYF	TGTGCCAGCAGTGAAGCGCTTCTTGGACAACGCACAGATACGCAGTATTTT